The rows below give T cell receptor beta chains drawn from one sample of a study of blood T cell repertoires in COVID-19. Assay: immunoSEQ multiplex PCR; the TCRdb copy retains only in-frame clones and omits some. This table has about 140,000 clones, around 80% appearing once. The sequencing sample was made of peripheral blood. These receptors came from an elderly woman in a cohort sampled during active or convalescent COVID-19. Each CDR3 is given with its conserved first and last residue. A D gene is named only where the DNA matches it firmly. A row's size may be missing; if present it is once, few, many or a size class.

-	TRBV27	TRBJ2-2	-	CASSFFGSGGQNTGELFF	TGTGCCAGCAGTTTCTTTGGGTCGGGGGGACAGAACACCGGGGAGCTGTTTTTT
-	TRBV14	TRBJ2-5	-	CASSQGRGETQYF	TGTGCCAGCAGCCAAGGCCGGGGAGAGACCCAGTACTTC
-	TRBV27	TRBJ1-6	-	CASRPWSGGSYNSPLHF	TGTGCCAGCCGACCCTGGAGCGGGGGCTCCTATAATTCACCCCTCCACTTT
TRBD1	TRBV7-9	TRBJ1-1	-	CASSSWDSRNTEAFF	TGTGCCAGCAGCTCATGGGACAGCCGAAACACTGAAGCTTTCTTT
-	TRBV24-1	TRBJ1-2	few	CATSDQGWNGYTF	TGTGCCACCAGTGATCAGGGATGGAATGGCTACACCTTC
-	TRBV12-3/TRBV12-4	TRBJ1-3	once	CASSLGNTIYF	TGTGCCAGCAGTCTCGGAAACACCATATATTTT
TRBD1	TRBV12-3/TRBV12-4	TRBJ1-1	-	CASRKQGETEAFF	TGTGCCAGCAGGAAACAGGGGGAGACTGAAGCTTTCTTT
-	TRBV6-2/TRBV6-3	TRBJ1-1	-	CASSYSTRVRTEAFF	TGTGCCAGCAGTTACTCGACCAGGGTGAGGACTGAAGCTTTCTTT
-	TRBV15	TRBJ1-6	-	CATSRLIGASNSPLHF	TGTGCCACCAGCAGACTTATAGGGGCGTCTAATTCACCCCTCCACTTT
-	TRBV21-1	TRBJ2-5	once	CASSNYRLAGAQYQETQYF	TGTGCCAGCAGCAATTACAGACTAGCGGGGGCCCAGTACCAAGAGACCCAGTACTTC
TRBD1	TRBV7-2	TRBJ1-6	-	CASSSRDSNSPLHF	TGTGCCAGCAGCTCCCGGGACAGCAATTCACCCCTCCACTTT
-	TRBV5-1	TRBJ2-7	-	CASSFQGTYEQYF	TGCGCCAGCAGCTTCCAGGGGACCTACGAGCAGTACTTC
TRBD2	TRBV7-8	TRBJ2-3	-	CASSPRVAGGTDTQYF	TGTGCCAGCAGCCCCCGGGTAGCGGGGGGCACAGATACGCAGTATTTT
-	TRBV7-3	TRBJ2-3	-	CASSLTPQSTDTQYF	TGTGCCAGCAGCTTAACGCCGCAGAGCACAGATACGCAGTATTTT
-	TRBV2	TRBJ1-5	-	CASSPNYRVHQPQHF	TGTGCCAGCAGTCCAAATTACAGGGTTCATCAGCCCCAGCATTTT